These T cell receptor beta chains were read from a single sample in a study of beta chain features in type 1 diabetes. Assay used: immunoSEQ multiplex PCR; TCRdb lists only in-frame clones, some missing. Of about 650,000 clones in the sample, roughly 12% were seen once. Material: naive CD4+ T cells from blood. These TCRs come from a man under 40 with type 1 diabetes. CDR3s include the opening cysteine and the closing phenylalanine or tryptophan. Each record gives: J gene, V gene, clone size, D gene, CDR3 protein, CDR3 DNA. D genes are given only for firm matches. Clone size, where shown, is once, few, many, or a class for clones that have expanded.

J: TRBJ2-5; V: TRBV29-1; size: few; D: NA; CDR3: CSVDGRGVQETQYF; DNA: TGCAGCGTTGACGGCAGGGGAGTCCAAGAGACCCAGTACTTC
J: TRBJ2-3; V: TRBV5-4; size: NA; D: NA; CDR3: CASSLDLARTDTQYF; DNA: TGTGCCAGCAGCTTGGATCTAGCGCGCACAGATACGCAGTATTTT
J: TRBJ1-2; V: TRBV5-6; size: few; D: TRBD1; CDR3: CASSGSDRAYGYTF; DNA: TGTGCCAGCAGCGGATCCGACAGGGCCTATGGCTACACCTTC
J: TRBJ2-2; V: TRBV19; size: NA; D: NA; CDR3: CATSGGGGYNTGELFF; DNA: TGTGCCACCTCGGGAGGGGGCGGGTACAACACCGGGGAGCTGTTTTTT
J: TRBJ2-2; V: TRBV30; size: NA; D: TRBD2; CDR3: CAWSVGAGGTGELFF; DNA: TGTGCCTGGAGTGTAGGAGCGGGGGGTACCGGGGAGCTGTTTTTT
J: TRBJ1-2; V: TRBV29-1; size: few; D: NA; CDR3: CSVVETVDGYTF; DNA: TGCAGCGTTGTAGAGACAGTAGATGGCTACACCTTC
J: TRBJ2-1; V: TRBV10-3; size: NA; D: NA; CDR3: CAISEGQGMGEQFF; DNA: TGTGCCATCAGTGAGGGCCAGGGGATGGGTGAGCAGTTCTTC
J: TRBJ1-6; V: TRBV9; size: few; D: TRBD1; CDR3: CASSASGTAYNSPLHF; DNA: TGTGCCAGCAGCGCGAGCGGGACAGCATATAATTCACCCCTCCACTTT
J: TRBJ1-4; V: TRBV7-2; size: NA; D: NA; CDR3: CASSLAGSNEKLFF; DNA: TGTGCCAGCAGCTTAGCTGGTTCTAATGAAAAACTGTTTTTT
J: TRBJ2-7; V: TRBV29-1; size: few; D: NA; CDR3: CSTSSGGIYEQYF; DNA: TGCAGCACTTCATCAGGAGGGATCTACGAGCAGTACTTC
J: TRBJ2-7; V: TRBV4-3; size: NA; D: TRBD2; CDR3: CASSRSIGAGGPEQYF; DNA: TGCGCCAGCAGCCGCTCTATAGGGGCGGGGGGGCCCGAGCAGTACTTC
J: TRBJ2-3; V: TRBV5-1; size: NA; D: NA; CDR3: CASSFRVPPRNTDTQYF; DNA: TGCGCCAGCAGCTTCCGGGTCCCCCCCCGAAACACAGATACGCAGTATTTT
J: TRBJ2-1; V: TRBV5-1; size: few; D: TRBD2; CDR3: CASSEGLADDNEQFF; DNA: TGCGCCAGCAGCGAGGGACTAGCGGACGACAATGAGCAGTTCTTC
J: TRBJ1-5; V: TRBV6-1; size: NA; D: TRBD1; CDR3: CASSDQDRANQPQHF; DNA: TGTGCCAGCAGTGATCAGGACAGGGCTAATCAGCCCCAGCATTTT
J: TRBJ2-1; V: TRBV7-9; size: NA; D: TRBD1; CDR3: CASSDGQGAGNEQFF; DNA: TGTGCCAGCAGCGATGGACAGGGGGCTGGCAATGAGCAGTTCTTC
J: TRBJ2-4; V: TRBV6-5; size: NA; D: NA; CDR3: CASSDQGQSNIQYF; DNA: TGTGCCAGCAGTGACCAAGGACAATCAAACATTCAGTACTTC
J: TRBJ1-2; V: TRBV18; size: NA; D: NA; CDR3: CASSVGTSFNYGYTF; DNA: TGTGCCAGCTCCGTAGGGACCTCCTTTAACTATGGCTACACCTTC
J: TRBJ2-7; V: TRBV9; size: few; D: NA; CDR3: CASSVASTNIVTGQYF; DNA: TGTGCCAGCAGCGTAGCGTCGACTAACATTGTTACGGGGCAGTACTTC
J: TRBJ2-1; V: TRBV7-7; size: NA; D: TRBD2; CDR3: CASSPQSGDNEQFF; DNA: TGTGCCAGCAGCCCCCAGAGCGGGGACAATGAGCAGTTCTTC
J: TRBJ1-4; V: TRBV7-2; size: NA; D: NA; CDR3: CASTQASNEKLFF; DNA: TGTGCCAGCACCCAAGCCTCTAATGAAAAACTGTTTTTT
J: TRBJ2-7; V: TRBV25-1; size: few; D: TRBD1; CDR3: CASTETGGSYEQYF; DNA: TGTGCCAGCACCGAGACAGGGGGCTCGTACGAGCAGTACTTC
J: TRBJ2-1; V: TRBV4-2; size: few; D: TRBD2; CDR3: CASSRTSGGSRSSYNEQFF; DNA: TGTGCCAGCAGCCGAACTAGCGGGGGGTCAAGGAGCTCCTACAATGAGCAGTTCTTC
J: TRBJ1-2; V: TRBV29-1; size: NA; D: NA; CDR3: CSVVLQGHGYTF; DNA: TGCAGCGTTGTTCTACAGGGTCATGGCTACACCTTC
J: TRBJ1-1; V: TRBV5-4; size: few; D: TRBD1; CDR3: CASSQDRAELSFF; DNA: TGTGCCAGCAGCCAGGACAGGGCAGAATTGTCTTTCTTT
J: TRBJ1-4; V: TRBV25-1; size: few; D: NA; CDR3: CASSVRGFGEKLFF; DNA: TGTGCCAGCAGTGTCAGGGGCTTCGGTGAAAAACTGTTTTTT
J: TRBJ2-7; V: TRBV9; size: NA; D: NA; CDR3: CASSPQLAPSYEQYF; DNA: TGTGCCAGCAGCCCCCAGTTGGCTCCCTCCTACGAGCAGTACTTC
J: TRBJ1-1; V: TRBV28; size: NA; D: TRBD1; CDR3: CASSLWGTANTEAFF; DNA: TGTGCCAGCAGTTTATGGGGGACAGCGAACACTGAAGCTTTCTTT
J: TRBJ1-4; V: TRBV20-1; size: few; D: NA; CDR3: CSATDHGKLFF; DNA: TGCAGTGCTACCGATCACGGGAAACTGTTTTTT
J: TRBJ1-2; V: TRBV28; size: NA; D: NA; CDR3: CASSYSGINYGYTF; DNA: TGTGCCAGCAGTTACAGCGGAATTAACTATGGCTACACCTTC